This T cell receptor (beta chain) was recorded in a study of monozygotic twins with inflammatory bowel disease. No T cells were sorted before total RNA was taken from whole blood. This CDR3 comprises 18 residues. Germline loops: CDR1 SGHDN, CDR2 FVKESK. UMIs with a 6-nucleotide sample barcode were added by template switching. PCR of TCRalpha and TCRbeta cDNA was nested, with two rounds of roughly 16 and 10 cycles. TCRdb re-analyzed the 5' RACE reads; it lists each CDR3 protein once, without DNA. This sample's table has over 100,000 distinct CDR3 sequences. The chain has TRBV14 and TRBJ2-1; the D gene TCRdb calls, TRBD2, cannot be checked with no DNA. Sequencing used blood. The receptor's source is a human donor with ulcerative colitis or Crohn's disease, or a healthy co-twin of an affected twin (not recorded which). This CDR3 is CASSRFLPGLAGHNEQFF.